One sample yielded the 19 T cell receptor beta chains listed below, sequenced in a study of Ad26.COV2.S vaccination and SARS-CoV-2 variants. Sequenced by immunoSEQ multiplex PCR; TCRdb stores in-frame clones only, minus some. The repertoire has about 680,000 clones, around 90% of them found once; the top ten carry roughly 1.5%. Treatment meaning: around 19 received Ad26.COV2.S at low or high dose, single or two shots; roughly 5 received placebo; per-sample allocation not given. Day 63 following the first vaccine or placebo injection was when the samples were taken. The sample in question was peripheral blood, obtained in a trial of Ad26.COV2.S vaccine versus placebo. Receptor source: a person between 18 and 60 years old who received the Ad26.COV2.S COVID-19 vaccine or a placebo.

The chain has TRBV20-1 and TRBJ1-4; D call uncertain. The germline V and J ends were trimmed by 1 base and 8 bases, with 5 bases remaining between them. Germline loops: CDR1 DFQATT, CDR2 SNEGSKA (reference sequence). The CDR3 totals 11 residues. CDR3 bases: TGCAGTGCTAGAGCCCGAGAAAAACTGTTTTTT. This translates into CSARAREKLFF.

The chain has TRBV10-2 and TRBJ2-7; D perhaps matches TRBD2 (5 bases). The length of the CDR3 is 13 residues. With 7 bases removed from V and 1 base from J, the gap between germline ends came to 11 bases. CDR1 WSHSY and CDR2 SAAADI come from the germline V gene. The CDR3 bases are TGCGCCAGCATTCCGGAGGCATCCTACGAGCAGTACTTC. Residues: CASIPEASYEQYF.

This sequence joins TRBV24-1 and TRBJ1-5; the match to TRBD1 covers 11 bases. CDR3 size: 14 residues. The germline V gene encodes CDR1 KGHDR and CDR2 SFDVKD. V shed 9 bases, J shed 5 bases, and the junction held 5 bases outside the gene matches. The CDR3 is CATPRDRGDQPQHF. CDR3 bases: TGTGCCACCCCTCGGGACAGGGGGGATCAGCCCCAGCATTTT.

DNA of the CDR3: TGTGCCAGCAGTGAAGGGGAGGTCCCCAATCAGCCCCAGCATTTT. Its protein is CASSEGEVPNQPQHF. The chain has TRBV6-1 and TRBJ1-5; D ambiguous. This CDR3 has 15 residues. CDR1 MNHNS and CDR2 SASEGT come from the germline V gene. V was trimmed by 1 base and J by 3 bases, leaving 10 bases between them.

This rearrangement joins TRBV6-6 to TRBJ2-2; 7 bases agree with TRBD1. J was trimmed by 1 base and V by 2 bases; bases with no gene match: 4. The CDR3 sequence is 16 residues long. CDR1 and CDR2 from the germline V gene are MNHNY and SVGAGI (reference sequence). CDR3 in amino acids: CASSYRGQKNTGELFF. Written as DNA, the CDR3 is TGTGCCAGCAGTTACCGGGGACAGAAGAACACCGGGGAGCTGTTTTTT.

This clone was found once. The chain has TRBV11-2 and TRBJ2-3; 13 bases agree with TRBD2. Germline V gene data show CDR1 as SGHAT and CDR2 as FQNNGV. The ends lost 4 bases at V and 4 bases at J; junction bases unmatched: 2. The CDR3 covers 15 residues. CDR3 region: CASSWTSGGPDTQYF. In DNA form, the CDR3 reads TGTGCCAGCAGCTGGACTAGCGGGGGCCCAGATACGCAGTATTTT. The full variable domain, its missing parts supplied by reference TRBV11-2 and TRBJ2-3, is EAGVAQSPRYKIIEKRQSVAFWCNPISGHATLYWYQQILGQGPKLLIQFQNNGVVDDSQLPKDRFSAERLKGVDSTLKIQPAKLEDSAVYLCASSWTSGGPDTQYFGPGTRLTVL.

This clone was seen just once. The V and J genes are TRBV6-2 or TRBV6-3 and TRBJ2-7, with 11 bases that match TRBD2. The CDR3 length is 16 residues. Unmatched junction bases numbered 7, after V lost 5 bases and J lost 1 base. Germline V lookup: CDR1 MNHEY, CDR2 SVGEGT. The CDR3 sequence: CASSLTGTSGSYEQYF. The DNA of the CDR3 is TGTGCCAGCAGTCTCACGGGGACTAGCGGTTCCTACGAGCAGTACTTC.

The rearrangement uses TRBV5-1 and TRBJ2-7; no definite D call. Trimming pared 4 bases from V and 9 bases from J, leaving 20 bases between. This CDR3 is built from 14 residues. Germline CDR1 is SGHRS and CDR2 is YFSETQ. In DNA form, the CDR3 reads TGCGCCAGCAGCGACCAGAGTCCGGGCATTGCGCAGTACTTC. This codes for CASSDQSPGIAQYF.

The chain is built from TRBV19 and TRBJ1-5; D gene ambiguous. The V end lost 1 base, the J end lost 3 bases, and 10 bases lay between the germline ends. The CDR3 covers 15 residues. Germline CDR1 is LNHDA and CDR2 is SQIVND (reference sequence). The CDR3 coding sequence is TGTGCCAGTAGTATAGTTTTCCAGGTCAATCAGCCCCAGCATTTT. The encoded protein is CASSIVFQVNQPQHF.

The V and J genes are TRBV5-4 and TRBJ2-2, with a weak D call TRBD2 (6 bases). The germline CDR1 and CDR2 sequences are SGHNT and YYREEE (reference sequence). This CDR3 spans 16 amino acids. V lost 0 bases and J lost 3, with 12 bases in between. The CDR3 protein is CASSLDDGGYTGELFF. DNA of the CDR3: TGTGCCAGCAGCTTGGACGACGGAGGGTACACCGGGGAGCTGTTTTTT.

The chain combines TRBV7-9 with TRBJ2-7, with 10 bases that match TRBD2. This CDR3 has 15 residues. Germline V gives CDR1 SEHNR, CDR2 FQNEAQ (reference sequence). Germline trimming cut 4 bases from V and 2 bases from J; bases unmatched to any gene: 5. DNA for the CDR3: TGTGCCAGCAGCTCCTCCACTAGCGGGGCCTACGAGCAGTACTTC. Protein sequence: CASSSSTSGAYEQYF.

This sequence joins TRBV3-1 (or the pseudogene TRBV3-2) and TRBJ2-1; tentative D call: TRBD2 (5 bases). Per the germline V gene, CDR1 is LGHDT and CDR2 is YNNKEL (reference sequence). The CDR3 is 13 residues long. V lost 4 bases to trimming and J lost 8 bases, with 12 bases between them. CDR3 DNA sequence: TGTGCCAGCAGCCCCCCAGCGGTACATGAGCAGTTCTTC. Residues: CASSPPAVHEQFF.

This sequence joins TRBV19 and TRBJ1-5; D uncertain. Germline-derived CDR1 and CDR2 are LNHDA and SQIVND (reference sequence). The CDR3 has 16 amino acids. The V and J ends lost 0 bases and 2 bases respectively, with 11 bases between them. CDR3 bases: TGTGCCAGTAGTATAGATATGAGTTCGGGCAATCAGCCCCAGCATTTT. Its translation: CASSIDMSSGNQPQHF.

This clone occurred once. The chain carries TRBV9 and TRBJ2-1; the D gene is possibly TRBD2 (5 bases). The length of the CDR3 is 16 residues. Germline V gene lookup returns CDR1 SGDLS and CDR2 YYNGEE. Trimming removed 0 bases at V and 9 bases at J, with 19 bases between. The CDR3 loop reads CASSVGHSPRAGEQFF. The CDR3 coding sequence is TGTGCCAGCAGCGTAGGGCACTCCCCTAGGGCGGGTGAGCAGTTCTTC.

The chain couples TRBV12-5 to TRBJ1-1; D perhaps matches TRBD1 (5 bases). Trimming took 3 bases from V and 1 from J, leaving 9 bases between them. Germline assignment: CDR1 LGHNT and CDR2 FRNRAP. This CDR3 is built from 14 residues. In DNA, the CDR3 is TGTGCTAGTGGTTTAGGCAGGGCGAACACTGAAGCTTTCTTT. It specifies CASGLGRANTEAFF.

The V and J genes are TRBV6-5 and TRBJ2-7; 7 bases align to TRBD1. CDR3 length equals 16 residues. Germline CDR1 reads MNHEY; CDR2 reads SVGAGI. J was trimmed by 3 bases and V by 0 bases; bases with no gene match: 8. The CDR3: CASSYSIVNRGYEQYF. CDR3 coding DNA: TGTGCCAGCAGTTACTCGATAGTTAACAGGGGCTACGAGCAGTACTTC.

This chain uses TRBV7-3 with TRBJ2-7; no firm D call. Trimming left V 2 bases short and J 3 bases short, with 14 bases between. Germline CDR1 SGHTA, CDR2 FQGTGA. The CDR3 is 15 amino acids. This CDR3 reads CASSLGSNDLYEQYF. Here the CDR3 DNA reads TGTGCCAGCAGCTTAGGGTCTAACGACCTCTACGAGCAGTACTTC.

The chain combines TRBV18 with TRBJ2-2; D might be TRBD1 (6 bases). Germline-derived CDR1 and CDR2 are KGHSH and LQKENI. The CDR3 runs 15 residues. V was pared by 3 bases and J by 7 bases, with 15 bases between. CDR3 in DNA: TGTGCCAGCTCACCCATGGACAGTCAGCACGGGGAGCTGTTTTTT. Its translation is CASSPMDSQHGELFF.

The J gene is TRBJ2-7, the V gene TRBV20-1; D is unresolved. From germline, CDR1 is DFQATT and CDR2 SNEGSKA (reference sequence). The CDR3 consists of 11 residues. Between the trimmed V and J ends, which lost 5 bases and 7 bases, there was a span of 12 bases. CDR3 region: CSAVDRREQYF. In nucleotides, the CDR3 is TGCAGTGCTGTTGATCGGCGGGAGCAGTACTTC.